This T cell receptor (beta chain) was documented in a study of shared clonotypes between healthy human individuals. Across the whole study: Aged between 18 and 49, the donors were two women and three men. Regarding the study as a whole: Naive CD4 clonotypes overlapped across a handful of donors at about 5%. The researchers took only blood, and tissue repertoires probably look different. Generally, estimated richness proved larger in naive subsets than it did in memory subsets.

A word on this clone: Its target is unknown.

The CDR3 has 15 amino acids. CDR1 is SNHLY and CDR2 is FYNNEI in the germline V gene. V lost 4 bases, J lost 3 bases, and 12 bases lay in between. The protocol was immunoSEQ multiplex PCR, while the TCRdb copy is restricted to in-frame clones and leaves out a portion. The sample includes 2 million to 2.5 million clones, around 95% of them seen just once. This TCR was recovered from a man between 18 and 35 years old in good health. The sequenced sample was naive CD4+ T cells sorted from blood. Subset defined: CD45RA+ positively selected. V is TRBV2 and J is TRBJ2-2; D is perhaps TRBD1 (6 bases). DNA of the CDR3: TGTGCCAGCAGTGTCGTGGGGGCAGACACCGGGGAGCTGTTTTTT. Its protein product is CASSVVGADTGELFF. Together with reference TRBV2 and TRBJ2-2, the CDR3 gives the full variable domain: EPEVTQTPSHQVTQMGQEVILRCVPISNHLYFYWYRQILGQKVEFLVSFYNNEISEKSEIFDDQFSVERPDGSNFTLKIRSTKLEDSAMYFCASSVVGADTGELFFGEGSRLTVL.